Following are 13 T cell receptor beta chains from one sample sequenced in a study of PD-1 blockade in classical Hodgkin lymphoma. Sequenced by immunoSEQ multiplex PCR; TCRdb stores in-frame clones only, minus some. Among just under 65,000 clones listed, more than 80% were seen once. Indicated time point: cycle 4 day 1 (C4D1), after 5 to 7 weeks of nivolumab. In every patient, relapse followed autologous stem cell transplantation, while exposure to brentuximab vedotin differed. The sequences come from peripheral blood mononuclear cells (PBMCs), collected before the fourth cycle of nivolumab. All receptors come from a human donor with classical Hodgkin lymphoma.

The chain carries TRBV2 and TRBJ2-7; 9 bases match TRBD2. The CDR3 runs 13 residues. Germline values: CDR1 SNHLY, CDR2 FYNNEI. The J segment lost 4 bases and the V segment lost 4 bases, leaving 2 bases of the junction unmatched. This CDR3 reads CASSGTSGYEQYF. CDR3 DNA sequence: TGTGCCAGCAGTGGTACTAGCGGGTACGAGCAGTACTTC.

This chain joins TRBV5-6 and TRBJ2-1; no reliable D call. V was pared by 4 bases and J by 0 bases, with 5 bases between. The CDR3 spans 13 residues. Per germline, CDR1 SGHDT and CDR2 YYEEEE. The CDR3 sequence: CASSESSYNEQFF. CDR3 in DNA: TGTGCCAGCAGCGAAAGCTCCTACAATGAGCAGTTCTTC.

V usage is TRBV2 and J usage is TRBJ1-6; D unclear. The CDR3 runs to 15 residues. Germline CDR1 reads SNHLY; CDR2 reads FYNNEI. The V end lost 3 bases, the J end lost 9 bases, and 15 bases lay between the germline ends. The CDR3 region is CASSDLGILASPLHF. CDR3 nucleotides: TGTGCCAGCAGTGATCTGGGAATATTGGCTTCACCCCTCCACTTT.

The CDR3 here is CARGVAGGSTGELFF. The CDR3, as DNA: TGTGCCAGGGGCGTAGCGGGGGGCTCCACCGGGGAGCTGTTTTTT. The V and J genes are TRBV2 and TRBJ2-2; 10 bases map to TRBD2. The CDR3 spans 15 residues. With V trimmed by 9 bases and J by 4 bases, 8 bases remained unmatched. Germline lookup yields CDR1 SNHLY and CDR2 FYNNEI.

V is TRBV14 and J is TRBJ1-5, with 8 bases lining up with TRBD1. The V gene end was trimmed by 2 bases and the J gene end by 4 bases; junction bases not matched to a gene: 4. Germline CDR1 SGHDN, CDR2 FVKESK. The CDR3 has 15 residues. CDR3 nucleotides: TGTGCCAGCAGCCAAAGAGACAGGGGAAATCAGCCCCAGCATTTT. It yields the protein CASSQRDRGNQPQHF.

The chain couples TRBV19 to TRBJ2-1; tentatively, D is TRBD2 (7 bases). The CDR3 is made up of 18 amino acids. Trimming removed 1 base from V and 0 bases from J, with 16 bases in between. Germline CDR1 reads LNHDA; CDR2 reads SQIVND (reference sequence). CDR3 region: CASSIVAGALSSYNEQFF. The CDR3 coding sequence is TGTGCCAGTAGTATAGTGGCGGGGGCCCTCAGCTCCTACAATGAGCAGTTCTTC.

Comments on this clone: An end of the junction differs from the germline gene, which may be a read error. The V gene is TRBV13, the J gene TRBJ2-6; TRBD2 matches 11 bases. The germline CDR1 and CDR2 sequences are PRHDT and FYEKMQ (reference sequence). The CDR3 length is 19 residues. The DNA of the CDR3 is TGTGCCAGCAGCTTAGGACTAGCGGGGGTAAGCTCTGGGGTCAACGTCCTGACTTTC. It encodes CASSLGLAGVSSGVNVLTF.

The rearrangement joins TRBV5-8 to TRBJ2-1; D is possibly TRBD1 (5 bases). V lost 1 base, J lost 9 bases, and 14 bases lay in between. CDR1 and CDR2 (germline): SGHTS, YDEGEE. The CDR3 has 14 amino acids. As DNA, the CDR3 is TGTGCCAGCAGCTTGTACGTCCGGCAGGGTGAGCAGTTCTTC. It translates to CASSLYVRQGEQFF.

This chain links TRBV6-5 with TRBJ2-1, with TRBD2 matching 7 bases. Looked up from germline, CDR1 is MNHEY and CDR2 is SVGAGI. Germline trimming cut 7 bases from V and 6 bases from J; bases unmatched to any gene: 9. CDR3 length equals 14 residues. Written as DNA, the CDR3 is TGTGCCAGCACCCCCGGGGGGAGGGGCAATGAGCAGTTCTTC. Translating it yields CASTPGGRGNEQFF.

The chain employs TRBV7-3 and TRBJ2-7, with TRBD2 as a possible D gene (7 bases). CDR3 length: 13 residues. V was cut by 3 bases and J by 5 bases, with 11 bases left in between. Germline V gene data show CDR1 as SGHTA and CDR2 as FQGTGA. This CDR3 is CASSFAGADEQYF. DNA of the CDR3: TGTGCCAGCAGCTTTGCGGGGGCCGACGAGCAGTACTTC.

The chain joins TRBV6-1 to TRBJ2-7; no firm D call. The CDR3 runs 15 residues. The V and J ends lost 7 bases and 4 bases respectively, with 20 bases between them. CDR1 and CDR2 from the germline V gene are MNHNS and SASEGT. In DNA form, the CDR3 reads TGTGCCAGCAATCTGAGTTTCCGTCCCCCATACGAGCAGTACTTC. It specifies CASNLSFRPPYEQYF.

The chain links TRBV27 to TRBJ2-1, with a weak D call TRBD1 (6 bases). CDR1 MNHEY and CDR2 SMNVEV come from the germline V gene (reference sequence). Trimming cost V 1 base and J 3 bases, with 13 bases left between them. CDR3 size: 16 residues. The CDR3 is CASSLWGPGIYNEQFF. CDR3 bases: TGTGCCAGCAGTTTATGGGGGCCGGGGATCTACAATGAGCAGTTCTTC.

CDR3 nucleotides: TGTGCTAGTGGTTCTGGGACAGGGGACGACGAGCAGTACTTC. It yields the protein CASGSGTGDDEQYF. The gene calls are TRBV12-5 and TRBJ2-7, with 10 bases that match TRBD1. V dropped 4 bases and J dropped 5; count of bases not matched to a gene: 5. Germline V lookup: CDR1 LGHNT, CDR2 FRNRAP. The CDR3 is made up of 14 amino acids.